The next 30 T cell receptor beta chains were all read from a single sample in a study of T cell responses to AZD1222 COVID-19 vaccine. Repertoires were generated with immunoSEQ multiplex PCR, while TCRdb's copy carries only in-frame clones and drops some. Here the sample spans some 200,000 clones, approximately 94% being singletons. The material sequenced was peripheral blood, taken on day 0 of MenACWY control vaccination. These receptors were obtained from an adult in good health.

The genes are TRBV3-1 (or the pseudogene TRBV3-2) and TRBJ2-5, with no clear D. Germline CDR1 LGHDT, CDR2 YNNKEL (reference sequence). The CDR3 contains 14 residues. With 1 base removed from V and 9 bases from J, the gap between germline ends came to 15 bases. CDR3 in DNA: TGTGCCAGCAGCCAAGGTCGGGCCCGATTCGCCCAGTACTTC. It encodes CASSQGRARFAQYF.

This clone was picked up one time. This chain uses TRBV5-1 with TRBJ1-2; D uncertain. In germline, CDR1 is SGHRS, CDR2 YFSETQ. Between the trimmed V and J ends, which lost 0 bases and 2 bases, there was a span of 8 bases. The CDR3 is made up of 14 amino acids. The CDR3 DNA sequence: TGCGCCAGCAGCTTGGCTAAATCGAACTATGGCTACACCTTC. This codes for CASSLAKSNYGYTF.

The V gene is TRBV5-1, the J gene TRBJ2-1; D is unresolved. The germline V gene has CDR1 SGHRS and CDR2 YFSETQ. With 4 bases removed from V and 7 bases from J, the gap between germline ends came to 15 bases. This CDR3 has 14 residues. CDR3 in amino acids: CASSPGDSVNEQFF. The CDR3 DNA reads TGCGCCAGCAGCCCTGGGGATTCGGTTAATGAGCAGTTCTTC.

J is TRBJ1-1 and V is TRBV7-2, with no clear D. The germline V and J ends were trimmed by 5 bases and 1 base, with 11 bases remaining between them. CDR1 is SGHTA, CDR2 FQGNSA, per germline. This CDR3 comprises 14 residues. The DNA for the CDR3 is TGTGCCAGCAGCGTCCGGATCCCGAACACTGAAGCTTTCTTT. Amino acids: CASSVRIPNTEAFF. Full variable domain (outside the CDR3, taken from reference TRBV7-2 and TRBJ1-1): GAGVSQSPSNKVTEKGKDVELRCDPISGHTALYWYRQSLGQGLEFLIYFQGNSAPDKSGLPSDRFSAERTGGSVSTLTIQRTQQEDSAVYLCASSVRIPNTEAFFGQGTRLTVV.

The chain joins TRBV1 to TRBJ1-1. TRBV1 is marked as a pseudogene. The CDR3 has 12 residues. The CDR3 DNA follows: TGCACCAGCGCGCCGGGCAACACTGAAGCTTTCTTT. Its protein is CTSAPGNTEAFF.

CDR3 sequence: CASSVAGGGNEQYF. CDR3 in DNA: TGTGCCAGCAGTGTAGCGGGGGGCGGCAACGAGCAGTACTTC. This chain links TRBV2 with TRBJ2-7; 10 bases match TRBD2. Looked up from germline, CDR1 is SNHLY and CDR2 is FYNNEI. There are 14 residues in the CDR3. Trimming cost V 4 bases and J 5 bases; bases outside gene matches: 5.

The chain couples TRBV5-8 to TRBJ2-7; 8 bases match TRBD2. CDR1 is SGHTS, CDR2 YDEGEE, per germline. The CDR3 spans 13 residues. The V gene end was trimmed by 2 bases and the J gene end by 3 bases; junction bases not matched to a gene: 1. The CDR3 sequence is CASSLRGGYEQYF. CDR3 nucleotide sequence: TGTGCCAGCAGCTTACGGGGGGGCTACGAGCAGTACTTC.

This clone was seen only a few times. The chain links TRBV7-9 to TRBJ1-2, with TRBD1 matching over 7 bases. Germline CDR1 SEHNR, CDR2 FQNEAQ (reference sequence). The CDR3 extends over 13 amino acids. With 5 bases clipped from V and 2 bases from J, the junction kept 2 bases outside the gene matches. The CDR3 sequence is CASSGTANYGYTF. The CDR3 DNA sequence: TGTGCCAGCAGCGGGACAGCAAACTATGGCTACACCTTC.

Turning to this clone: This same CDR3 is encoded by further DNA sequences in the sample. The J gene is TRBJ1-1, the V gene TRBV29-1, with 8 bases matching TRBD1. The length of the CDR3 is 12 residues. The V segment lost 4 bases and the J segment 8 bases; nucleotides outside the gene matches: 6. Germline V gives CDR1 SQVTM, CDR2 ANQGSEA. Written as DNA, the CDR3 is TGCAGCGTTGTCGGACAGGGAACCGAAGCTTTCTTT. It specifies CSVVGQGTEAFF.

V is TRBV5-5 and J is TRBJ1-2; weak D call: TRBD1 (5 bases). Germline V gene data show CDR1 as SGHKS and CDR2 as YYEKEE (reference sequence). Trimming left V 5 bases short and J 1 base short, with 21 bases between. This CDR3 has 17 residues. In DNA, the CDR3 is TGTGCCAGCAGAGCAACGAGGGCAGGGACCGATAACTATGGCTACACCTTC. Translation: CASRATRAGTDNYGYTF. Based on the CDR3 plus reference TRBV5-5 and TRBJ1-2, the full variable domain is DAGVTQSPTHLIKTRGQQVTLRCSPISGHKSVSWYQQVLGQGPQFIFQYYEKEERGRGNFPDRFSARQFPNYSSELNVNALLLGDSALYLCASRATRAGTDNYGYTFGSGTRLTVV.

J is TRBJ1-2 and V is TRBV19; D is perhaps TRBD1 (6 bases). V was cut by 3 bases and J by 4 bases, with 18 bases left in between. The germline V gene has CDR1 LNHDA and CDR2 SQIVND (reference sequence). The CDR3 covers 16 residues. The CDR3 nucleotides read TGTGCCAGTAGTATCCCAAGCAGCAGGGGTCCCTATGGCTACACCTTC. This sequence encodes CASSIPSSRGPYGYTF.

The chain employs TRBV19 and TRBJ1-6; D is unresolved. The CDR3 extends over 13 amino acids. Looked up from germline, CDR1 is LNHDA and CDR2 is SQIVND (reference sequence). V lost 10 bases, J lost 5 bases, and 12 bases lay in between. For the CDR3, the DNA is TGTGCCACCGGGCGGGTAGATAATTCACCCCTCCACTTT. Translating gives CATGRVDNSPLHF.

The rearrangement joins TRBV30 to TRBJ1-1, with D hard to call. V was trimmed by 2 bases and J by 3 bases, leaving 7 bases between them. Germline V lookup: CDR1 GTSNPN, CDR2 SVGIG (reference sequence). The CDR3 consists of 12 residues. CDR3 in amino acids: CAWSPQYTEAFF. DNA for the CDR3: TGTGCCTGGAGTCCACAGTACACTGAAGCTTTCTTT.

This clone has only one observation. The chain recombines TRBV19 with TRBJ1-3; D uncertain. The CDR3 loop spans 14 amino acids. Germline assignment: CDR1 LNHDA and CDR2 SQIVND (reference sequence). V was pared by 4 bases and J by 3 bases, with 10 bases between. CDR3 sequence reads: CASSRTGDGNTIYF. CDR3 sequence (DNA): TGTGCCAGTAGTAGAACCGGGGATGGAAACACCATATATTTT.

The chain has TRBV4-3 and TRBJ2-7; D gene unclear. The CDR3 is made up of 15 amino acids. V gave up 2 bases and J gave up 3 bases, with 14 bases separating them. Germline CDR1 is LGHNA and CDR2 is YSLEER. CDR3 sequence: CASSQSPGTDYEQYF. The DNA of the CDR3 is TGCGCCAGCAGCCAAAGCCCCGGAACAGACTACGAGCAGTACTTC.

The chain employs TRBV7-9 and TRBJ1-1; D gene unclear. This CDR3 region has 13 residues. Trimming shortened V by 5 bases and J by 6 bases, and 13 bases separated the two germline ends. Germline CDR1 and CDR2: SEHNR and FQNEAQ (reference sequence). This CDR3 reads CASSPSVSSEAFF. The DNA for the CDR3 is TGTGCCAGCAGCCCCTCAGTTAGCTCTGAAGCTTTCTTT.

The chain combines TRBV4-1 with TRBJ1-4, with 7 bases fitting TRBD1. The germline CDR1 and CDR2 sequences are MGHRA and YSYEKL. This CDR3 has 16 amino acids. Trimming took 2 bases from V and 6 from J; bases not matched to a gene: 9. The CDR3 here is CASSQRPGQWDEKLFF. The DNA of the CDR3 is TGCGCCAGCAGCCAACGTCCGGGACAGTGGGATGAAAAACTGTTTTTT.

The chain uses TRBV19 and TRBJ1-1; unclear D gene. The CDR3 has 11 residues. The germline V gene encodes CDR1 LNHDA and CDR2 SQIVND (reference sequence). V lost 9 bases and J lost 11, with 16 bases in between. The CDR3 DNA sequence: TGTGCCAGCATACAGCAGCCTCGGGCTTTCTTT. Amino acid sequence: CASIQQPRAFF.

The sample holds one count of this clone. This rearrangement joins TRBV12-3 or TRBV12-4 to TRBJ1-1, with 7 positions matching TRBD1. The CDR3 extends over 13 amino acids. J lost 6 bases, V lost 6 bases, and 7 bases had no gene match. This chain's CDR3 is CASRNRGVAEAFF. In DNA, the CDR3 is TGTGCCAGCAGAAACAGGGGAGTAGCTGAAGCTTTCTTT.

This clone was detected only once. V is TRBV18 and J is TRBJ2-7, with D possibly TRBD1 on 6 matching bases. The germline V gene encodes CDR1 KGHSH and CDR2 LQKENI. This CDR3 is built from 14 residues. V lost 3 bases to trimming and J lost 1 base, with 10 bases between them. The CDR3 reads CASSPSQGSYEQYF. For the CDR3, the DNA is TGTGCCAGCTCACCGAGCCAGGGGTCCTACGAGCAGTACTTC.

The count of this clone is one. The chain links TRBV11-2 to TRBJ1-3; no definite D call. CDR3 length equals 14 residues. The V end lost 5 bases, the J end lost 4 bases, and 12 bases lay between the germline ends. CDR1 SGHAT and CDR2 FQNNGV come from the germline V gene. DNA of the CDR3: TGTGCCAGCAGCCGTGCGCGGCCCGGAAACACCATATATTTT. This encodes CASSRARPGNTIYF. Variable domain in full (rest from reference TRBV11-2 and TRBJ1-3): EAGVAQSPRYKIIEKRQSVAFWCNPISGHATLYWYQQILGQGPKLLIQFQNNGVVDDSQLPKDRFSAERLKGVDSTLKIQPAKLEDSAVYLCASSRARPGNTIYFGEGSWLTVV.

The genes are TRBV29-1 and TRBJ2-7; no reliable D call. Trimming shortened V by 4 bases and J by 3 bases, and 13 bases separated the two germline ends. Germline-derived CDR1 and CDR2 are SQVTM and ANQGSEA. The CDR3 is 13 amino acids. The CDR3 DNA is TGCAGCGTTGTTTGGGCAGGTCTCTACGAGCAGTACTTC. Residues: CSVVWAGLYEQYF.

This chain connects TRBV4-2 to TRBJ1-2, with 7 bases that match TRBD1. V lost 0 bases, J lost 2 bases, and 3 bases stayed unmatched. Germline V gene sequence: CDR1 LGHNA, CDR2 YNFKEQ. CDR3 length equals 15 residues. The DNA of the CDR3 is TGTGCCAGCAGCCAAGAAAAGGGACAGAACTATGGCTACACCTTC. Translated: CASSQEKGQNYGYTF.

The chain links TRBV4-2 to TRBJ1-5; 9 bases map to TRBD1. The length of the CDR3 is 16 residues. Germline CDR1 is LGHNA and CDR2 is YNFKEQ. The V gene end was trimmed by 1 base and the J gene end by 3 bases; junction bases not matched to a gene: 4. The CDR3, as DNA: TGTGCCAGCAGCCAAGGGGACAGGGAGTTCAATCAGCCCCAGCATTTT. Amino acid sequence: CASSQGDREFNQPQHF.

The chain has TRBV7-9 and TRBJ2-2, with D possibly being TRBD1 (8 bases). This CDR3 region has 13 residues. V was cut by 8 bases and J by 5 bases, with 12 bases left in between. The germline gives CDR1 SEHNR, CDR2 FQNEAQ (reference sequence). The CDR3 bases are TGTGCCAGCGACAGGGGAGGGACCGGGGAGCTGTTTTTT. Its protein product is CASDRGGTGELFF.

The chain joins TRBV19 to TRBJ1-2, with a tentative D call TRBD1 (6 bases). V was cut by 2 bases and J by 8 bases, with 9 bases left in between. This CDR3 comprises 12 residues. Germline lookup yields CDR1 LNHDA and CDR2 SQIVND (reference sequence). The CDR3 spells CASSITGSGYTF. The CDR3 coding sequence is TGTGCCAGTAGTATAACAGGGTCCGGCTACACCTTC.

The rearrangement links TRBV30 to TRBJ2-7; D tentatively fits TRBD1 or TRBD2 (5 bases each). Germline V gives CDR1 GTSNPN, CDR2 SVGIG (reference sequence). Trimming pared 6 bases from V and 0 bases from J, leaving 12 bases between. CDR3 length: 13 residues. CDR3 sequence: CACSRGSSYEQYF. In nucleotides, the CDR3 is TGTGCCTGCTCTCGGGGCTCCTCCTACGAGCAGTACTTC.

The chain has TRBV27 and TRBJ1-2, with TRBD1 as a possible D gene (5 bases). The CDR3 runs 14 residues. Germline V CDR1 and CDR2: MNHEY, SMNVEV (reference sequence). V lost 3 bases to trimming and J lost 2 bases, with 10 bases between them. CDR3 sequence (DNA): TGTGCCAGCAGTTTCTCGGGGGGGAACTATGGCTACACCTTC. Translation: CASSFSGGNYGYTF.

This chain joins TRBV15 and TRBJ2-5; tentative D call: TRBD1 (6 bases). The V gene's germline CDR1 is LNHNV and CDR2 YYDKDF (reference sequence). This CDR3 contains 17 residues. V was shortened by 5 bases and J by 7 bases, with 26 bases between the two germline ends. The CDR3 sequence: CATSPYGAGDGRGTQYF. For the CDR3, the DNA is TGTGCCACCAGCCCCTACGGGGCAGGGGACGGCCGTGGGACCCAGTACTTC.

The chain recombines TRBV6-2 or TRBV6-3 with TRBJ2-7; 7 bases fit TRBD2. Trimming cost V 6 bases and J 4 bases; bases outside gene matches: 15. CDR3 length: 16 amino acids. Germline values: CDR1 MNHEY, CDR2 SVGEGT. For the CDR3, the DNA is TGTGCCAGCAGCCTGATGGGGACTAACCTCATATACGAGCAGTACTTC. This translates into CASSLMGTNLIYEQYF.